This record concerns one T cell receptor (beta chain) sequence. What this receptor recognizes is not known. The junction departs from the called germline gene at one end, perhaps through a read error. Total RNA and DNA were co-extracted without cell sorting from approximately 20-30 mg of bulk tissue using the AllPrep DNA/RNA mini kit. Roughly five patients with histopathologically diagnosed primary liver carcinoma underwent surgical resection in China between 2015 and March 2016. At the time of sampling, the patients were treatment-naive and had chronic HBV infection. Each tumor was sampled at five spatially separated regions: the tumor centre plus the superior, inferior, left-lateral and right-lateral poles. Histology showed that every tumor sample contained more than 80% viable tumor cells. Each fresh piece of tumor and adjacent tissue was cut in two, with one half stored in RNAlater at -80 degrees C and the other half sent for histology.

The germline V gene yields SGHAT for CDR1 and FQNNGV for CDR2. The CDR3 runs 15 residues from the cysteine to the phenylalanine. Only the CDR3 region is kept as DNA, spanning 45 bases read in frame from base 1. TCRbeta-specific cDNA was reverse-transcribed from about 500 ng total RNA using a constant-region primer and ProtoScript II reverse transcriptase. Three nested multiplex PCR rounds, following a slightly modified ARM-PCR procedure, were used to build the TCRbeta libraries. Each of the first two PCR rounds ran for approximately 11 cycles and used multiplex TRBV1-TRBV30 forward primers together with a Cbeta reverse primer. Sample barcodes and Illumina adapters were attached in a final 25-cycle PCR using Deep VentR polymerase. Before sequencing, amplicons of 200-500 bp were gel-purified using a QIAquick gel extraction kit. TCRbeta amplicons were sequenced on an Illumina HiSeq 2500 with 250-bp paired-end reads. Processing in the source paper ran as follows. Quality trimming of reads was performed with Trimmomatic v0.33, and paired reads were merged with FLASH v1.2.11 so that full CDR3 sequences could be recovered. V, D and J germline segments were assigned to the rearranged TCRbeta sequences by MiGEC v1.2.1b. VDJtools v1.0.0 computed clonotype statistics and Shannon-Wiener diversity indices. To cut down on sampling bias, every analysis after diversity analysis relied on just the 250 most abundant clonotypes from each sample. The raw public reads went through TCRdb reprocessing: fastp at Q25, MiXCR clone calling, in-frame beta chains kept. Rows with a matching CDR3 protein are joined into one entry that keeps the most common DNA and genes. The V and J calls and clone size are TCRdb's, not the authors'. The sample table records roughly 120,000 distinct CDR3 sequences; 64% of these occur just once. The ten largest account for about 8% of the sample.

The record originates from a study of tumor-infiltrating lymphocytes in primary liver carcinoma (dated by TCRdb to the late 2010s). Study-level background: Of the five patients (three men and two women, aged 30 to 69 years), four had hepatocellular carcinoma and one had combined HCC and intrahepatic cholangiocarcinoma. The 20 to 30 tumor region samples were profiled with Agilent mRNA microarrays so that TCRbeta repertoire diversity could be related to the local molecular phenotype. The tumors of the five patients were staged as T1-T3 N0M0, with maximum diameters ranging from roughly 4 to 11 cm. TCRbeta repertoire sequencing, expression microarrays and whole-exome sequencing were combined in the study across five regions of each liver tumor, with adjacent normal tissue and blood also included. A total of about 35 specimens from 5 patients, comprising 25 or so tumor regions, 5 adjacent noncancerous liver tissues and 5 peripheral blood samples, were covered by TCRbeta repertoire sequencing. Repertoires from technical replicates were highly reproducible, with mean shared-clone rates approximately 0.88 and correlation coefficients above 0.95. Roughly 3.5 to 8 million productive TCRbeta reads were obtained per sample, and no significant difference in read depth was found between tissue types.

Summary of the overall study and its limitations: Bulk unsorted samples precluded comparing CD4+ and CD8+ T cell repertoires. Consistent with antigen-driven expansion, pairs of tumor regions showed higher repertoire overlap (mean roughly 36%) than either tumor-adjacent pairs (approximately 17%) or tumor-blood pairs (approximately 14%). Only 4 to 6 patients were included in the study, and the authors note that the findings should be validated in a larger study. The top 250 clones made up a significantly larger repertoire fraction in tumors than in blood (p = 0.039). Because only the TCR beta chain was sequenced and unpaired alpha chains were not captured, true repertoire diversity is likely underestimated. Just about 7-25% of top clones turned up in all five regions of a tumor, which suggests spatial heterogeneity among tumor-infiltrating T cells.

Material for sequencing was liver tumor tissue from sampling region 3. The cell subset or site label, as the study defines it: tumor region T3, left-lateral pole. The sequence was collected from a woman aged 60-75 years with primary liver carcinoma and hepatitis B virus infection. The rearrangement combines TRBV11-2 with TRBJ2-2; a tentative D match to TRBD2 spans 5 bases. The DNA sequence is TGTGCCGGCAGCCCTCCGCAAGGATCGACCGGGGAGCTGCTTTTT. Its coded protein is CAGSPPQGSTGELLF.